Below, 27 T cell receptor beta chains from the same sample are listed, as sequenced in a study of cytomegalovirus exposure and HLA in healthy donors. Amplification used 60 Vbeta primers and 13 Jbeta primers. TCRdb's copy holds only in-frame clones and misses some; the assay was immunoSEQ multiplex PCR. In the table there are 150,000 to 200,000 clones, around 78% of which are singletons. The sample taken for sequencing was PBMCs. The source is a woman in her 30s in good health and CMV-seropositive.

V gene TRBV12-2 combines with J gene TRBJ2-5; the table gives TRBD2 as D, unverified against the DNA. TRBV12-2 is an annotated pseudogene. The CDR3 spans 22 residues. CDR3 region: CASRLRDRGTSGSGARYPTQYF. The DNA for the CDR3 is TGTGCAAGTCGCCTCCGGGACAGGGGGACTAGCGGGAGTGGGGCCAGATATCCGACCCAGTACTTC.

The CDR3 protein is CASSQLPQASAGETQYF. The CDR3 DNA follows: TGTGCCAGCAGCCAACTCCCCCAGGCTAGCGCTGGAGAGACCCAGTACTTC. The chain couples TRBV4-2 to TRBJ2-5; tentative D call: TRBD2 (6 bases). The CDR3 spans 17 residues. Deletions cut 2 bases from V and 4 bases from J, with 20 bases between. CDR1 is LGHNA, CDR2 YNFKEQ, per germline.

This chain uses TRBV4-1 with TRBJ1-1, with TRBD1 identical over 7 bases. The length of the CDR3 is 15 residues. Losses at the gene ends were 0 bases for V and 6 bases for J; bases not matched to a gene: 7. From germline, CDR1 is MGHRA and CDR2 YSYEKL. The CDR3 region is CASSQEATGLAEAFF. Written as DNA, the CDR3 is TGCGCCAGCAGCCAAGAGGCGACAGGGTTGGCTGAAGCTTTCTTT.

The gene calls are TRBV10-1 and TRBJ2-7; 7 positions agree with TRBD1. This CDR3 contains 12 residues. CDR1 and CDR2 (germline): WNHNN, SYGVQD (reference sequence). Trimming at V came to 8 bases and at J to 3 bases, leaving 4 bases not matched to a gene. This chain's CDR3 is CASGPGGYEQYF. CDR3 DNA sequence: TGCGCCAGCGGGCCAGGGGGCTACGAGCAGTACTTC.

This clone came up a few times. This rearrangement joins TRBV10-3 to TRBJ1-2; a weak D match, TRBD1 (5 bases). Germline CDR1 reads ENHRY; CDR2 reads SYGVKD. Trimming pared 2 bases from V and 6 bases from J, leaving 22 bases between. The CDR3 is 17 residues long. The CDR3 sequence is CAISEPVGGPIKDGYTF. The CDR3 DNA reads TGTGCCATCAGTGAGCCAGTCGGGGGACCTATCAAGGATGGCTACACCTTC.

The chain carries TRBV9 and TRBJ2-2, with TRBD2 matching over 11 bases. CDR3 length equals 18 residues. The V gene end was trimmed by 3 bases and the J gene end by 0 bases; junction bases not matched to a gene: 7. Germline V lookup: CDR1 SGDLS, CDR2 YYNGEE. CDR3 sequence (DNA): TGTGCCAGCAGCGCGTTAGCGGGAGGGTACGCGAACACCGGGGAGCTGTTTTTT. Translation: CASSALAGGYANTGELFF.

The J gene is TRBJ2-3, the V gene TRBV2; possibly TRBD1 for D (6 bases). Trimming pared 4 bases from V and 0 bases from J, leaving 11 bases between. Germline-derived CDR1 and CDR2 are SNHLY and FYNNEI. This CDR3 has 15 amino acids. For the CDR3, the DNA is TGTGCCAGCAGTGTCCTCGGACAGAGCACAGATACGCAGTATTTT. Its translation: CASSVLGQSTDTQYF.

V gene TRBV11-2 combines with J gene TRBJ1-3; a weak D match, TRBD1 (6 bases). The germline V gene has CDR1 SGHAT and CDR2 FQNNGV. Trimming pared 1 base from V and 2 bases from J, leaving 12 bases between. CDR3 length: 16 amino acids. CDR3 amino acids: CASSLGRGAPGNTIYF. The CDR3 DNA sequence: TGTGCCAGCAGCTTAGGTCGGGGGGCCCCTGGAAACACCATATATTTT.

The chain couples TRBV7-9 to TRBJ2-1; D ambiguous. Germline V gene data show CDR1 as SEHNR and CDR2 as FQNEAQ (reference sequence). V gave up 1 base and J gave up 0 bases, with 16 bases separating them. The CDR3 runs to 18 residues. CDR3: CASSLERVASYSYNEQFF. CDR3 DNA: TGTGCCAGCAGCTTAGAGCGTGTGGCTTCGTACTCCTACAATGAGCAGTTCTTC. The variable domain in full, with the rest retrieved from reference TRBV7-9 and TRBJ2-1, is DTGVSQNPRHKITKRGQNVTFRCDPISEHNRLYWYRQTLGQGPEFLTYFQNEAQLEKSRLLSDRFSAERPKGSFSTLEIQRTEQGDSAMYLCASSLERVASYSYNEQFFGPGTRLTVL.

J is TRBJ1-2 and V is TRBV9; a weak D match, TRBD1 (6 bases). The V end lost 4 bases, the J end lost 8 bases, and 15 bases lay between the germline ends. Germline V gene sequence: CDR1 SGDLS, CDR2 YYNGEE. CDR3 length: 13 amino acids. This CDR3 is CASSPVTGSGYTF. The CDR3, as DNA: TGTGCCAGCAGCCCTGTTACAGGGAGCGGCTACACCTTC.

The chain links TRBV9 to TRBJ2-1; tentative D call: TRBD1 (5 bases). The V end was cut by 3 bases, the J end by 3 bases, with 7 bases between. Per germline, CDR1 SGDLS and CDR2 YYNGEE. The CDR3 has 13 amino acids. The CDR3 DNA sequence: TGTGCCAGCAGCGCCGACAGCTACAATGAGCAGTTCTTC. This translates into CASSADSYNEQFF.

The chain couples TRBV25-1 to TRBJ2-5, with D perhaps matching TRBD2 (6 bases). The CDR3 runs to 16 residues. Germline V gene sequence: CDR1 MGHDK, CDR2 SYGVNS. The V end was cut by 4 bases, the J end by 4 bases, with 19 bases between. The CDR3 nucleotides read TGTGCCAGCAGTGGACACCCTCCACTGGGAGGAGAGACCCAGTACTTC. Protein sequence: CASSGHPPLGGETQYF.

The CDR3 bases are TGTGCCAGCAGCTTCGGGGGCGAGCAGTACTTC. Translation: CASSFGGEQYF. This rearrangement joins TRBV11-2 to TRBJ2-7; D perhaps matches TRBD2 (6 bases). The length of the CDR3 is 11 residues. Trimming pared 3 bases from V and 6 bases from J, leaving 6 bases between. The germline gives CDR1 SGHAT, CDR2 FQNNGV. The full variable domain, in which reference TRBV11-2 and TRBJ2-7 provide the parts outside the CDR3, is EAGVAQSPRYKIIEKRQSVAFWCNPISGHATLYWYQQILGQGPKLLIQFQNNGVVDDSQLPKDRFSAERLKGVDSTLKIQPAKLEDSAVYLCASSFGGEQYFGPGTRLTVT.

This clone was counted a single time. CDR3 in amino acids: CASSAGRDYGYTF. The CDR3 DNA sequence: TGTGCCAGCAGCGCGGGACGAGACTATGGCTACACCTTC. The gene calls are TRBV7-8 and TRBJ1-2; D is possibly TRBD1 (5 bases). The CDR3 loop spans 13 amino acids. In germline, CDR1 is SGHVS, CDR2 FQNEAQ. With 5 bases removed from V and 3 bases from J, the gap between germline ends came to 10 bases.

CDR3 sequence: CASSREARETQYF. DNA for the CDR3: TGCGCCAGCAGTCGCGAGGCCCGGGAGACCCAGTACTTC. The gene calls are TRBV4-1 and TRBJ2-5, with no clear D. From germline, CDR1 is MGHRA and CDR2 YSYEKL. The CDR3 is 13 amino acids. V lost 6 bases and J 5 bases, leaving 13 bases between the germline ends.

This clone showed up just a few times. CDR3 DNA: TGTGCCATCAAGGACGGGATTAATCAGCCCCAGCATTTT. This translates into CAIKDGINQPQHF. The chain uses TRBV10-3 and TRBJ1-5; D ambiguous. Trimming took off 7 bases at V and 4 bases at J, with 11 bases between the two ends. The CDR3 extends over 13 amino acids. CDR1 is ENHRY and CDR2 is SYGVKD in the germline V gene.

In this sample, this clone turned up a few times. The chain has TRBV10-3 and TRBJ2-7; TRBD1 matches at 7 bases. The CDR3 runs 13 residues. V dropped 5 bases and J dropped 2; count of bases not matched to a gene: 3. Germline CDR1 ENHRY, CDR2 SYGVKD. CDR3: CAISPTGAYEQYF. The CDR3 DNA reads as TGTGCCATCAGTCCTACAGGGGCCTACGAGCAGTACTTC.

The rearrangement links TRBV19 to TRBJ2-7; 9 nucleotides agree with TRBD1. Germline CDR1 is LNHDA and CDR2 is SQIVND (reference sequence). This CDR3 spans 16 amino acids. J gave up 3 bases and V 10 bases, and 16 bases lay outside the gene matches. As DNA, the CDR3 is TGTGCCACCCTCGGGCCCACAGGGGGCGGGAGCTACGAGCAGTACTTC. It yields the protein CATLGPTGGGSYEQYF.

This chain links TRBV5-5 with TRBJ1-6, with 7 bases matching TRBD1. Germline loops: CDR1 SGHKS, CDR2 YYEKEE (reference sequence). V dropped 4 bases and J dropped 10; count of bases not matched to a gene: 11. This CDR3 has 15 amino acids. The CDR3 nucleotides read TGTGCCAGCAGCCCAACTCCGACAGGGTCCTCACCCCTCCACTTT. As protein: CASSPTPTGSSPLHF.

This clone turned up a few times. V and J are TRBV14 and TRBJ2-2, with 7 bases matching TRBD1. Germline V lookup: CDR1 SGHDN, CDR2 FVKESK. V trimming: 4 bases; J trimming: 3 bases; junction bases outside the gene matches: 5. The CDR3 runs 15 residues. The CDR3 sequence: CASSPRGPDTGELFF. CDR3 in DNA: TGTGCCAGCAGCCCGAGGGGGCCGGACACCGGGGAGCTGTTTTTT.

DNA for the CDR3: TGCGCCAGCAGCCAAGATCTCCGGGACAGGGGGGACTATGGCTACACCTTC. Residues: CASSQDLRDRGDYGYTF. The rearrangement joins TRBV4-1 to TRBJ1-2; 11 bases agree with TRBD1. Germline CDR1 is MGHRA and CDR2 is YSYEKL. The CDR3 consists of 17 residues. Trimming cost V 0 bases and J 3 bases; bases outside gene matches: 6.

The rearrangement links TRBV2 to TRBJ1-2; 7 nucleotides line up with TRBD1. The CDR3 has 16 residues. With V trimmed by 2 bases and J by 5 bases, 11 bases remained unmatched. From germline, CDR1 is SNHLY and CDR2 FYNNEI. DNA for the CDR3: TGTGCCAGCAGTGAAAGGGGGACACCCAGGGGGTATGGCTACACCTTC. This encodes CASSERGTPRGYGYTF.

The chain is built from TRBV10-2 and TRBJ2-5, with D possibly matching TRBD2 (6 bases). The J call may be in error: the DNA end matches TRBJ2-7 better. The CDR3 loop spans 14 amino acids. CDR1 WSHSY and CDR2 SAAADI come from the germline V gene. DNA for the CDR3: TGCGCCAGTTCACCCGGGACTGCAACCTACGAGCAGTACTTC. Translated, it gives CASSPGTATYEQYF.

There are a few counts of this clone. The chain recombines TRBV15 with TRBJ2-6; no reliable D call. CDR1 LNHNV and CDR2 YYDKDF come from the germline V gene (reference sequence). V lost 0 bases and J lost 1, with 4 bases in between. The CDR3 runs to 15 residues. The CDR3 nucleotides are TGTGCCACCAGCAGAGACACATCTGGGGCCAACGTCCTGACTTTC. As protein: CATSRDTSGANVLTF.

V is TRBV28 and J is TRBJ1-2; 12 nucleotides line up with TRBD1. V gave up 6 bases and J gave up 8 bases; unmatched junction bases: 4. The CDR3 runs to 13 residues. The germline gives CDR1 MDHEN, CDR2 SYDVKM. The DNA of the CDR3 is TGTGCCAGCAGCCGGGACAGGGGGCTCGGCTACACCTTC. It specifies CASSRDRGLGYTF.

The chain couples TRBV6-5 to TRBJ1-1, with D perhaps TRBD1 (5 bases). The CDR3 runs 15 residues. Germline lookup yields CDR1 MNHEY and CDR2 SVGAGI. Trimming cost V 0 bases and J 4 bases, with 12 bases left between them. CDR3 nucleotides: TGTGCCAGCAGTTACTCAGACAGTTCGAGCACTGAAGCTTTCTTT. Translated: CASSYSDSSSTEAFF.

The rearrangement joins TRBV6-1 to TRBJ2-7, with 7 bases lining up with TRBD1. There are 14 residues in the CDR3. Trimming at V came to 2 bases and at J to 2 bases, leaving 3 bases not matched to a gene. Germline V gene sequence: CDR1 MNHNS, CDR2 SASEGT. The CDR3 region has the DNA TGTGCCAGCAGTGAACGGCAGGGGGCCTACGAGCAGTACTTC. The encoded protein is CASSERQGAYEQYF.